This passage covers 6 T cell receptor beta chains from one sample sequenced in a study of shared clonotypes between healthy human individuals. Using immunoSEQ multiplex PCR, the repertoire was profiled, and TCRdb retains in-frame clones only, with some absent. The sample lists some 1,600,000 clones, around 98% seen once, with about 0.42% in the top ten. The sequencing sample was made of naive CD4+ T cells sorted from blood. Subset described: CD45RA+ positively selected. Every receptor here comes from a man younger than 45 in good health.

This clone was recorded only once. V and J are TRBV7-9 and TRBJ2-3, with D unresolved. Germline V lookup: CDR1 SEHNR, CDR2 FQNEAQ (reference sequence). Trimming removed 1 base from V and 8 bases from J, with 10 bases in between. The CDR3 spans 13 residues. CDR3 region: CASSLVGSPTQYF. Written as DNA, the CDR3 is TGTGCCAGCAGCTTAGTGGGATCACCTACGCAGTATTTT.

The rearrangement joins TRBV28 to TRBJ1-2, with 7 bases matching TRBD1. The CDR3 sequence is 14 residues long. Germline V CDR1 and CDR2: MDHEN, SYDVKM. V gave up 7 bases and J gave up 8 bases; unmatched junction bases: 13. The CDR3 spells CASNTVRGRGGYTF. The DNA of the CDR3 is TGTGCCAGCAATACGGTCAGGGGGAGGGGAGGCTACACCTTC.

The chain joins TRBV4-3 to TRBJ2-7, with 8 bases lining up with TRBD1. The CDR3 spans 15 residues. Germline loops: CDR1 LGHNA, CDR2 YSLEER. The V gene end was trimmed by 2 bases and the J gene end by 1 base; junction bases not matched to a gene: 4. The CDR3 is CASSQLGTGSYEQYF. CDR3 nucleotide sequence: TGCGCCAGCAGCCAACTCGGGACAGGATCCTACGAGCAGTACTTC.

In its sample, this clone was seen a few times. This chain links TRBV5-4 with TRBJ2-7, with D hard to call. CDR3 length: 12 amino acids. The V gene's germline CDR1 is SGHNT and CDR2 YYREEE (reference sequence). V was pared by 0 bases and J by 5 bases, with 6 bases between. The CDR3 sequence is CASSLGANEQYF. In DNA form, the CDR3 reads TGTGCCAGCAGCTTGGGTGCCAACGAGCAGTACTTC.

This sequence joins TRBV9 and TRBJ2-7, with D maybe TRBD1 (6 bases). In germline, CDR1 is SGDLS, CDR2 YYNGEE. This CDR3 has 14 residues. Trimming stripped 4 bases from V and 5 bases from J, with 16 bases between. CDR3: CASSLPPTGNEQYF. The CDR3 DNA reads TGTGCCAGCAGCCTCCCGCCGACAGGTAACGAGCAGTACTTC.

This clone was recorded once. In DNA, the CDR3 is TGTGCCAGCAGTTTATACAGTCCGGATCAGCCCCAGCATTTT. It translates to CASSLYSPDQPQHF. J is TRBJ1-5 and V is TRBV28; no firm D call. The CDR3 covers 14 residues. Germline V gene data show CDR1 as MDHEN and CDR2 as SYDVKM. Trimming removed 1 base from V and 5 bases from J, with 9 bases in between.